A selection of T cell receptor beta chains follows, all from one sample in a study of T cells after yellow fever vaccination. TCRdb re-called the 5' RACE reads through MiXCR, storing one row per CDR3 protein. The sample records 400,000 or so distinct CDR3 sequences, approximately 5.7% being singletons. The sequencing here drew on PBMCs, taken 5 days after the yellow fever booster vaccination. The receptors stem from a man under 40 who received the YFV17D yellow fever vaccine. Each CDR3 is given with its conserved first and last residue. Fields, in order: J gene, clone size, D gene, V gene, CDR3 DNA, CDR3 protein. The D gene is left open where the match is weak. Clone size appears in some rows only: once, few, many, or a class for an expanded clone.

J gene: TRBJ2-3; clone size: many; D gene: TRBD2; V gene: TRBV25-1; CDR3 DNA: TGTGCCAGCAGTTCCGGGCTAGCGGGAGAAGATACGCAGTATTTT; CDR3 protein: CASSSGLAGEDTQYF
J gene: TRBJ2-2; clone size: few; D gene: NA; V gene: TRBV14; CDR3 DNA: TGTGCCAGCAGCCAACTCGGGAATACCGGGGAGCTGTTTTTT; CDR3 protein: CASSQLGNTGELFF
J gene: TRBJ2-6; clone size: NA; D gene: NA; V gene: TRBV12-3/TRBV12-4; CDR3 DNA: TGTGCCAGCAGTGCCGGACCGGACCGGGCCAACGTCCTGACTTTC; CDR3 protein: CASSAGPDRANVLTF
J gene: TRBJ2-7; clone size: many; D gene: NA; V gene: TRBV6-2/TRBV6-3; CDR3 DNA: TGTGCCAGCAGTTACTCCCCGCGATACGAGCAGTACTTC; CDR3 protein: CASSYSPRYEQYF
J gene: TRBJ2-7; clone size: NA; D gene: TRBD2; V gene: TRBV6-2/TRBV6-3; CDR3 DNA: TGTGCCAGCATAGGGACTAGCGGAACCTACGAGCAGTACTTC; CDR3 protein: CASIGTSGTYEQYF
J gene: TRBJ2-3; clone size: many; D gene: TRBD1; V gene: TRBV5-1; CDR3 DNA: TGCGCCAGCAGCTCCGGGACAGGGATCACAGATACGCAGTATTTT; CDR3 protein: CASSSGTGITDTQYF
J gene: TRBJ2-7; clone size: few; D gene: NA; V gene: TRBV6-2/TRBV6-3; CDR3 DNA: TGTGCCAGCAGTTCTTCCGCCTACGAGCAGTACTTC; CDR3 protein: CASSSSAYEQYF
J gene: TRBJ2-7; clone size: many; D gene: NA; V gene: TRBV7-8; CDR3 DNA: TGTGCCAGCAGCTTAGCGTGGCAAGCAGGCATCTACGAGCAGTACTTC; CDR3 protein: CASSLAWQAGIYEQYF
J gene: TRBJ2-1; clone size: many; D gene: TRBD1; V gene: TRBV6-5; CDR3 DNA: TGTGCCAGCAGTTACGGAGGGACAGGGACCTACAATGAGCAGTTCTTC; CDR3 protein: CASSYGGTGTYNEQFF
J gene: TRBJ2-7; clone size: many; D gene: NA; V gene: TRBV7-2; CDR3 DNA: TGTGCCAGCAGCCAGGGACCGGGGGCCTACGAGCAGTACTTC; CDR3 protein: CASSQGPGAYEQYF
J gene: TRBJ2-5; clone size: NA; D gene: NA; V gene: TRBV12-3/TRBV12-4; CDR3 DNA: TGTGCCAGCGGTCAGGGGCCGATTTTAGAGACCCAGTACTTC; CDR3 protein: CASGQGPILETQYF
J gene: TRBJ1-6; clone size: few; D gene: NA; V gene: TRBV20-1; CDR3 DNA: TGCAGTGCTAGAGATAAACTTTATAATTCACCCCTCCACTTT; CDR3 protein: CSARDKLYNSPLHF
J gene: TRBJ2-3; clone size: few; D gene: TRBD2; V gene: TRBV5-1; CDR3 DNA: TGCGCCAGCAGCCCGGGACTAGCGGGAGGCGGGGGAGATACGCAGTATTTT; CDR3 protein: CASSPGLAGGGGDTQYF
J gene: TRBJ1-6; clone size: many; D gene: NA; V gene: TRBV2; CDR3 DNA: TGTGCCAGCAGTGAAGGCCCCGGAGCCCTCCACTTT; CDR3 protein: CASSEGPGALHF
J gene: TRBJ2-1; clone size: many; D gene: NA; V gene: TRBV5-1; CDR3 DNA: TGCGCCAGCAGCCTCCCCGGCTCTGAGCAGTTCTTC; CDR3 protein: CASSLPGSEQFF
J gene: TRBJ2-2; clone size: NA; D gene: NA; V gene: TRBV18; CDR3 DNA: TGTGCCAGCTCACCAGGCTTGACCGGGGAGCTGTTTTTT; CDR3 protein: CASSPGLTGELFF
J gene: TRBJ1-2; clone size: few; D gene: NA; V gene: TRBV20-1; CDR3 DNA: TGCAGTGCTAGACAGGCACGTGCGGGGGCATTGGGTGGCTACACCTTC; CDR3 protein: CSARQARAGALGGYTF
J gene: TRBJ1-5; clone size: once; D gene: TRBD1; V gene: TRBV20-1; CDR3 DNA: TGCTGCTCCTGGGGACAGGCGGCGGGCTTGGGTTGGCCCCAGCATTTT; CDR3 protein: CCSWGQAAGLGWPQHF
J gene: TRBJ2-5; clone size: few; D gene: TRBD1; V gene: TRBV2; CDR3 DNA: TGTGCCAGCAGGGCGGACAGGCAAGAGACCCAGTACTTC; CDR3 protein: CASRADRQETQYF
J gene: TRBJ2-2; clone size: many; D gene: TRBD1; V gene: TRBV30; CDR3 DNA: TGTGCCTGGACTCCAGGACAGGCGAACACCGGGGAGCTGTTTTTT; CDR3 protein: CAWTPGQANTGELFF
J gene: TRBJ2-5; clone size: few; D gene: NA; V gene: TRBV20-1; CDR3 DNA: TGCAGTGCTCGGGGCGCGGGAGAGACCCAGTACTTC; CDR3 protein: CSARGAGETQYF
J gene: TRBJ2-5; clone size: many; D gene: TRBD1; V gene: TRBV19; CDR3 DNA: TGTGCCAGTGAGACCGGGACAGGGAAAGAGACCCAGTACTTC; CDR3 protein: CASETGTGKETQYF
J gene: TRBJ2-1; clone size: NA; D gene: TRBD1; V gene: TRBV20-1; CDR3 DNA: TGCAGTGCTAGTGGGGACAGGGTACGATACAATGAGCAGTTCTTC; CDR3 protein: CSASGDRVRYNEQFF
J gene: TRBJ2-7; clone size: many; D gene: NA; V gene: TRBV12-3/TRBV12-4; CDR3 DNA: TGTGCCAGCAGTTTGAGTGAAAAGTACGAGCAGTACTTC; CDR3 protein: CASSLSEKYEQYF
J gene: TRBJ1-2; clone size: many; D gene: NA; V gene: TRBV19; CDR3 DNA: TGTGCCAGTAGTCAGGGTGGTGACTATGGCTACACCTTC; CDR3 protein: CASSQGGDYGYTF
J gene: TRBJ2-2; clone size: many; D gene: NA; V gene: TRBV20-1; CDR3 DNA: TGCAGTGCTAGAGTAGCTGGCAGAGTGCGGGACGGGGAGCTGTTTTTT; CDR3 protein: CSARVAGRVRDGELFF
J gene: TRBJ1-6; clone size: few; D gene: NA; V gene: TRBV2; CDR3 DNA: TGTGCCAGCATGGAATCGTCCTATAATTCACCCCTCCACTTT; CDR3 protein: CASMESSYNSPLHF
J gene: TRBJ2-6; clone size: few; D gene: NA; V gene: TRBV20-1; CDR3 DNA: TGCAGTGCTAGAGATTCGGGGTCCTGGCCTGGGTCCAACGTCCTGACTTTC; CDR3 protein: CSARDSGSWPGSNVLTF
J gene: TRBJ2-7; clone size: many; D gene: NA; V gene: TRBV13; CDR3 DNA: TGTGCCAGCAGCCCCGGAGGGTCCTACGAGCAGTACTTC; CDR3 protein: CASSPGGSYEQYF
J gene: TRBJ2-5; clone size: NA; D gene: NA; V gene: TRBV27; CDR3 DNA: TGTGCCAGCAGCCTTATAGCGGCCGGTTTGGAGACCCAGTACTTC; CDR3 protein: CASSLIAAGLETQYF
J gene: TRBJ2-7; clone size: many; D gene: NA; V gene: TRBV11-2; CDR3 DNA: TGTGCCAGCAGTAAGGGAATCTACGAGCAGTACTTC; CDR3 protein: CASSKGIYEQYF
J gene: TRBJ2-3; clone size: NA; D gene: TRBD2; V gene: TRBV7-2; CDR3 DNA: TGTGCCAGCAGCGGAATAGCGGGAGCCGGGGCAGATACGCAGTATTTT; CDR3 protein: CASSGIAGAGADTQYF
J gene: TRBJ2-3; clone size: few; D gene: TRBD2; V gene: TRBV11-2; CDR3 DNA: TGTGCCAGCAGCGCCCGCGGGACTAGCGGGAGGGCCACAGATACGCAGTATTTT; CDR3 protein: CASSARGTSGRATDTQYF
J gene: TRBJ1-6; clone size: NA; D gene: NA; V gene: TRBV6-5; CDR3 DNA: TGTGCCAGCAGTTACTCTGCAGAAAGGGGGAATTCACCCCTCCACTTT; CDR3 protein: CASSYSAERGNSPLHF
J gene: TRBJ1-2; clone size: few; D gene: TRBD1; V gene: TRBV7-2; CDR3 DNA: TGTGCCAGCAGTGGACAGGGTTTGTATGGCTACACCTTC; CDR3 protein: CASSGQGLYGYTF
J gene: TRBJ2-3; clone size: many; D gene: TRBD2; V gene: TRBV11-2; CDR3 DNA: TGTGCCAGCAGCTTATGGTCTAGCGGCCTTAGCACAGATACGCAGTATTTT; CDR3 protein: CASSLWSSGLSTDTQYF
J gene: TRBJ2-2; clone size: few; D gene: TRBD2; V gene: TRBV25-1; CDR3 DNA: TGTGCCAGCAGTGCCCTCCCTACTAGCGGGAAGGAGGAAGGGAACACCGGGGAGCTGTTTTTT; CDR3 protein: CASSALPTSGKEEGNTGELFF
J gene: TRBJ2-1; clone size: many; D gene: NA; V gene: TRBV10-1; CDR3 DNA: TGCGCCAGCAGTGGGGGGGTACCCTACAATGAGCAGTTCTTC; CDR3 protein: CASSGGVPYNEQFF
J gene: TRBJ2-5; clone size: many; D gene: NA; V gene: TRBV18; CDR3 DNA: TGTGCCAGCTCACCACTTCTAGAGGAGACCCAGTACTTC; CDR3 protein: CASSPLLEETQYF
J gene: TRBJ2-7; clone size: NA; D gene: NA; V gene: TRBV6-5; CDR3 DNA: TGTGCCAGCAGTTACTCGGGGGGCGGCCCAACCTACGAGCAGTACTTC; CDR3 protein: CASSYSGGGPTYEQYF
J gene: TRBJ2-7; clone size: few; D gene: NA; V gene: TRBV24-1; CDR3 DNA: TGTGCCACCCAAGGGGGGCCCCTCTACGAGCAGTACTTC; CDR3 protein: CATQGGPLYEQYF
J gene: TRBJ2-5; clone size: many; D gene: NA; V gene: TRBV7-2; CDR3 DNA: TGTGCCAGCAGCTTAGCAGGTGGTGGTCGTCAAGAGACCCAGTACTTC; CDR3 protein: CASSLAGGGRQETQYF
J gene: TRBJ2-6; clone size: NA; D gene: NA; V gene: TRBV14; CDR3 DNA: TGTGCCAGCAGCTTCAGCCGGCCTACTAGGCCCTCTGGGGCCAACGTCCTGACTTTC; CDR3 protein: CASSFSRPTRPSGANVLTF
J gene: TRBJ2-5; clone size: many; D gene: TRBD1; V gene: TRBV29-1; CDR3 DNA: TGCAGCGTTTGTTACTTACAGGGGGCCGAAGAGACCCAGTACTTC; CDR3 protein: CSVCYLQGAEETQYF
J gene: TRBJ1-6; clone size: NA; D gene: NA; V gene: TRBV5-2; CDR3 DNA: TGTGCCATGAGACCAGGGCTCCTCAATTCACCCCTCCACTTT; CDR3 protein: CAMRPGLLNSPLHF
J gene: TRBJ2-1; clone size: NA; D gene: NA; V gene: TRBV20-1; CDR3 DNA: TGCAGTGCTAGCCCCTTTGGCGGAGGGCCATCCTACAATGAGCAGTTCTTC; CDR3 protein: CSASPFGGGPSYNEQFF
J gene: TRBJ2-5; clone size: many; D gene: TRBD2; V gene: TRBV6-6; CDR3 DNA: TGTGCCAGCAGTTCCGGACTAGGGGAGATCCAGTACTTC; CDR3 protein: CASSSGLGEIQYF
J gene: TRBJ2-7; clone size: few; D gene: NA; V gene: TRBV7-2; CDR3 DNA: TGTGCCAGCAGCTTACGGGCAGGGTCCCTTTACGAGCAGTACTTC; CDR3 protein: CASSLRAGSLYEQYF
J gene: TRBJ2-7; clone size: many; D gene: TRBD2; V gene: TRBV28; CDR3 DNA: TGTGCCAGCAGTTGGGGGACTAGCGGGAGCAGGGGCGAGCAGTACTTC; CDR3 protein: CASSWGTSGSRGEQYF
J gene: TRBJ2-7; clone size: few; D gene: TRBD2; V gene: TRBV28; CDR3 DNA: TGTGCCAGCAGTTTTAGCGGGATTTTCTACGAGCAGTACTTC; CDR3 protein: CASSFSGIFYEQYF
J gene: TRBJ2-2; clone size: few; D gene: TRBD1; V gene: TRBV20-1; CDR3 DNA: TGCAGTGCAACGGACAGGGTTAACGGGGAGCTGTTTTTT; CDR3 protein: CSATDRVNGELFF
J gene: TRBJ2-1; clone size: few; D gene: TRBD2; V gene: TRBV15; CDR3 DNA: TGTGCCACCAGCGCGAGGGCGGGAGTTCCGGAGCAGTTCTTC; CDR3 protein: CATSARAGVPEQFF
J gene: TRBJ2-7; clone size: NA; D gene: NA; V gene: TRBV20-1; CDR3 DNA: TGCAGTGGTCAGGGTTCCTACTACGAGCAGTACTTC; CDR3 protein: CSGQGSYYEQYF